This passage covers 6 T cell receptor beta chains from one sample sequenced in a study of CD8 T cells in Susac syndrome. Reverse transcription of 0.5 to 1 ug RNA was carried out with random hexamers. A single record per CDR3 protein comes from TCRdb applying MiXCR to the immunoSEQ multiplex PCR reads. The data show 70,000 to 75,000 distinct CDR3 sequences, 93% seen once. Sequencing was carried out using CD4+ T cells from PBMCs. The source is a human donor with Susac syndrome.

V usage is TRBV12-3 or TRBV12-4 and J usage is TRBJ2-1; D is unresolved. The CDR3 has 13 amino acids. The ends were cut back, 3 bases at V and 10 bases at J, with 13 bases in the middle. CDR3 protein: CASSFKASGEQFF. In nucleotides, the CDR3 is TGTGCCAGCAGTTTTAAAGCGTCGGGCGAGCAGTTCTTC.

This clonotype appeared once. V usage is TRBV28 and J usage is TRBJ2-2, with D possibly TRBD1 on 6 matching bases. Trimming removed 2 bases from V and 2 bases from J, with 9 bases in between. Germline V lookup: CDR1 MDHEN, CDR2 SYDVKM. The CDR3 has 15 amino acids. In DNA form, the CDR3 reads TGTGCCAGCAGTTTAAGGGACACCAACACCGGGGAGCTGTTTTTT. It encodes CASSLRDTNTGELFF.

The chain carries TRBV18 and TRBJ2-1; TRBD2 matches at 8 bases. The CDR3 covers 16 residues. Unmatched junction bases numbered 8, after V lost 3 bases and J lost 4 bases. CDR1 KGHSH and CDR2 LQKENI come from the germline V gene. The chain's CDR3 is CASSPGWRGEYNEQFF. CDR3 DNA: TGTGCCAGCTCACCGGGATGGCGGGGGGAATACAATGAGCAGTTCTTC. Based on the CDR3 plus reference TRBV18 and TRBJ2-1, the full variable domain is NAGVMQNPRHLVRRRGQEARLRCSPMKGHSHVYWYRQLPEEGLKFMVYLQKENIIDESGMPKERFSAEFPKEGPSILRIQQVVRGDSAAYFCASSPGWRGEYNEQFFGPGTRLTVL.

This clonotype was counted a single time. At one end, the junction sequence differs from germline, possibly due to a read error. The chain uses TRBV30 and TRBJ1-6; D call uncertain. CDR1 GTSNPN and CDR2 SVGIG come from the germline V gene (reference sequence). This CDR3 region has 12 residues. CDR3 sequence (DNA): TGTGCCTCCAGTGGGGATAATTCACCCCCCCACTTT. This gives the protein CASSGDNSPPHF.

This chain joins TRBV19 and TRBJ1-2; TRBD1 agrees at 7 bases. V was pared by 10 bases and J by 2 bases, with 7 bases of the junction left unmatched. The CDR3 is 13 amino acids. The V gene's germline CDR1 is LNHDA and CDR2 SQIVND (reference sequence). The CDR3, as DNA: TGTGCCACTTCCGTGACAGGGAACTATGGCTACACCTTC. Amino acids: CATSVTGNYGYTF.

The J gene is TRBJ1-1, the V gene TRBV19; weak D call: TRBD1 (6 bases). V dropped 3 bases and J dropped 4 bases, with 12 bases sitting between them. Germline values: CDR1 LNHDA, CDR2 SQIVND (reference sequence). The CDR3 consists of 14 residues. Written as DNA, the CDR3 is TGTGCCAGTAGTATGGGGGACATAATCACTGAAGCTTTCTTT. Its protein is CASSMGDIITEAFF.